Listed here are 26 T cell receptor beta chains from one sample, sequenced in a study of shared clonotypes between healthy human individuals. As defined, naive CD8 cells were CD45RO-negative and positively selected for CCR7, with terminally differentiated effector memory CD45RA+ cells excluded. The protocol was immunoSEQ multiplex PCR, while the TCRdb copy is restricted to in-frame clones and leaves out a portion. Of about 2 million clones in the sample, approximately 94% were seen once. The sequenced sample was naive CD8+ T cells sorted from blood. Source of these receptors: a young man in good health.

The chain couples TRBV7-8 to TRBJ1-1; the match to TRBD1 covers 10 bases. J lost 10 bases, V lost 5 bases, and 10 bases had no gene match. From germline, CDR1 is SGHVS and CDR2 FQNEAQ. The CDR3 has 14 amino acids. CDR3: CASSLPDRGIGAFF. CDR3 DNA: TGTGCCAGCAGCCTACCGGACAGGGGGATAGGAGCTTTCTTT.

This clone appeared a single time. The sample contains more than one DNA sequence encoding this CDR3. The genes are TRBV7-9 and TRBJ2-1; possible D gene TRBD2, 6 bases. The V and J ends lost 3 bases and 5 bases respectively, with 14 bases between them. In germline, CDR1 is SEHNR, CDR2 FQNEAQ (reference sequence). The CDR3 has 15 amino acids. CDR3 DNA sequence: TGTGCCAGCAGCTTGGCCAGCGGGTCCCACAATGAGCAGTTCTTC. Residues: CASSLASGSHNEQFF.

This sequence joins TRBV10-3 and TRBJ2-1; no reliable D call. Trimming took off 2 bases at V and 0 bases at J, with 8 bases between the two ends. The CDR3 runs 15 residues. The germline V gene encodes CDR1 ENHRY and CDR2 SYGVKD. CDR3 amino acids: CAISEQESSYNEQFF. The CDR3 nucleotides read TGTGCCATCAGTGAGCAGGAGAGCTCCTACAATGAGCAGTTCTTC.

The chain uses TRBV15 and TRBJ1-2; D ambiguous. The CDR3 totals 17 residues. Trimming took 0 bases from V and 4 from J, leaving 18 bases between them. Germline V gene sequence: CDR1 LNHNV, CDR2 YYDKDF (reference sequence). CDR3 loop: CATSRDPTSGNPYGYTF. DNA of the CDR3: TGTGCCACCAGCAGAGATCCGACTTCCGGGAACCCCTATGGCTACACCTTC.

The chain recombines TRBV6-5 with TRBJ2-7, with 8 bases identical to TRBD1. The germline V gene encodes CDR1 MNHEY and CDR2 SVGAGI. The length of the CDR3 is 14 residues. V lost 10 bases, J lost 4 bases, and 12 bases stayed unmatched. CDR3 DNA: TGTGCCACCCTCCGGACAGGGTGGGGTTACGAGCAGTACTTC. It yields the protein CATLRTGWGYEQYF.

This clone showed up many times. The CDR3 is CAWSATALSTF. CDR3 bases: TGTGCCTGGAGTGCGACAGCCTTGAGCACCTTC. The chain couples TRBV30 to TRBJ1-2; a possible D gene is TRBD1 (5 bases). V lost 1 base to trimming and J lost 13 bases, with 13 bases between them. The CDR3 consists of 11 residues. In germline, CDR1 is GTSNPN, CDR2 SVGIG (reference sequence).

With regard to this clone: The sample contains more than one DNA sequence encoding this CDR3. The CDR3 sequence: CASSFSDGYEQYF. The CDR3 region has the DNA TGTGCCAGCAGTTTCTCGGATGGATACGAGCAGTACTTC. This rearrangement joins TRBV27 to TRBJ2-7; D not resolved. Per the germline V gene, CDR1 is MNHEY and CDR2 is SMNVEV (reference sequence). The V gene lost 3 bases and the J gene lost 4 bases, with 10 bases spanning the gap. The CDR3 runs to 13 residues.

This rearrangement joins TRBV9 to TRBJ2-7; 7 nucleotides agree with TRBD1. The CDR3 loop spans 13 amino acids. V trimming: 0 bases; J trimming: 7 bases; junction bases outside the gene matches: 4. The germline CDR1 and CDR2 sequences are SGDLS and YYNGEE. The CDR3 region is CASSVGDRPEQYF. In nucleotides, the CDR3 is TGTGCCAGCAGCGTAGGGGACAGACCAGAGCAGTACTTC.

In the case of this clone: The same CDR3 arises from other DNA sequences in this sample as well. The V gene is TRBV27, the J gene TRBJ1-1; D possibly corresponds to TRBD1 (5 bases). The CDR3 consists of 15 residues. V was trimmed by 3 bases and J by 1 base, leaving 12 bases between them. Per the germline V gene, CDR1 is MNHEY and CDR2 is SMNVEV (reference sequence). CDR3 bases: TGTGCCAGCAGTTTTTCTAGGGGAGCGAACACTGAAGCTTTCTTT. Amino acid sequence: CASSFSRGANTEAFF.

The V call is TRBV27, the J call TRBJ2-7, with D uncertain. Trimming took off 3 bases at V and 0 bases at J, with 15 bases between the two ends. The CDR3 runs to 16 residues. Germline V gene sequence: CDR1 MNHEY, CDR2 SMNVEV (reference sequence). CDR3: CASSFLQATNSYEQYF. CDR3 nucleotide sequence: TGTGCCAGCAGTTTCCTGCAGGCCACGAACTCCTACGAGCAGTACTTC.

This chain connects TRBV11-2 to TRBJ1-2; 9 bases are shared with TRBD1. Germline assignment: CDR1 SGHAT and CDR2 FQNNGV. This CDR3 has 17 residues. The J segment lost 4 bases and the V segment lost 0 bases, leaving 9 bases of the junction unmatched. In DNA, the CDR3 is TGTGCCAGCAGCTTAGATTCCCGGACAGGGGCAGTCTATGGCTACACCTTC. Translating gives CASSLDSRTGAVYGYTF.

CDR3 in DNA: TGTGCCAGCAGCTTAGAGCATAGCACAGATACGCAGTATTTT. Its protein is CASSLEHSTDTQYF. This chain connects TRBV7-9 to TRBJ2-3; unclear D gene. This CDR3 spans 14 amino acids. Germline-derived CDR1 and CDR2 are SEHNR and FQNEAQ (reference sequence). V lost 1 base and J 0 bases, leaving 5 bases between the germline ends.

The chain has TRBV2 and TRBJ2-5; either TRBD1 or TRBD2 may supply D (5 bases each). This CDR3 is built from 15 residues. V was trimmed by 3 bases and J by 4 bases, leaving 15 bases between them. Germline-derived CDR1 and CDR2 are SNHLY and FYNNEI. CDR3 DNA sequence: TGTGCCAGCAGTGAGGACGGGGTGAGGGGAGAGACCCAGTACTTC. Amino acids: CASSEDGVRGETQYF. Looking up the rest from reference TRBV2 and TRBJ2-5 gives the full variable domain: EPEVTQTPSHQVTQMGQEVILRCVPISNHLYFYWYRQILGQKVEFLVSFYNNEISEKSEIFDDQFSVERPDGSNFTLKIRSTKLEDSAMYFCASSEDGVRGETQYFGPGTRLLVL.

The chain links TRBV19 to TRBJ1-5, with a weak D call TRBD1 (6 bases). Germline V gene lookup returns CDR1 LNHDA and CDR2 SQIVND (reference sequence). The CDR3 extends over 15 amino acids. The V gene lost 1 base and the J gene lost 2 bases, with 9 bases spanning the gap. CDR3 nucleotides: TGTGCCAGTAGTATAGTCTGGACAGGCAATCAGCCCCAGCATTTT. Translated: CASSIVWTGNQPQHF.

Of note for this clone: This specimen includes other DNA sequences encoding the same CDR3. The chain is built from TRBV4-1 and TRBJ2-7, with TRBD1 as a possible D gene (5 bases). V was trimmed by 1 base and J by 4 bases, leaving 8 bases between them. The CDR3 consists of 13 residues. In germline, CDR1 is MGHRA, CDR2 YSYEKL. The CDR3 DNA is TGCGCCAGCAGCCAAGCCAGGGCGTACGAGCAGTACTTC. Translation gives CASSQARAYEQYF.

The chain links TRBV27 to TRBJ2-5; the match to TRBD2 covers 10 bases. This CDR3 has 14 amino acids. From germline, CDR1 is MNHEY and CDR2 SMNVEV (reference sequence). Trimming removed 3 bases from V and 5 bases from J; junction bases left unmatched: 3. CDR3 DNA: TGTGCCAGCAGTTTTTCGACTAGCGGGGAGACCCAGTACTTC. It translates to CASSFSTSGETQYF.

The chain combines TRBV29-1 with TRBJ1-4, with D maybe TRBD1 (5 bases). V was shortened by 4 bases and J by 8 bases, with 23 bases between the two germline ends. The CDR3 contains 16 residues. Germline V CDR1 and CDR2: SQVTM, ANQGSEA. DNA of the CDR3: TGCAGCGTTGTATCGGGAGGGGAAGGTGAGGACGAAAAACTGTTTTTT. It specifies CSVVSGGEGEDEKLFF.

The chain joins TRBV25-1 to TRBJ1-3, with 9 positions matching TRBD1. The CDR3 contains 16 residues. V shed 2 bases, J shed 0 bases, and the junction held 2 bases outside the gene matches. Germline CDR1 MGHDK, CDR2 SYGVNS. The CDR3 coding sequence is TGTGCCAGCAGTGAAACAGGGGGCTACTCTGGAAACACCATATATTTT. Its protein is CASSETGGYSGNTIYF.

V is TRBV6-1 and J is TRBJ2-7; TRBD1 matches 9 bases. Germline CDR1 reads MNHNS; CDR2 reads SASEGT. The CDR3 length is 15 residues. With 4 bases clipped from V and 3 bases from J, the junction kept 7 bases outside the gene matches. The CDR3 sequence: CASSGPGQGRYEQYF. DNA of the CDR3: TGTGCCAGCAGTGGTCCGGGACAGGGCCGCTACGAGCAGTACTTC.

This chain connects TRBV15 to TRBJ2-5; D may correspond to TRBD1 or TRBD2 (5 bases each). Trimming pared 3 bases from V and 4 bases from J, leaving 15 bases between. The CDR3 consists of 15 residues. The germline CDR1 and CDR2 sequences are LNHNV and YYDKDF (reference sequence). CDR3 protein: CATSRDEGPGETQYF. The CDR3 region has the DNA TGTGCCACCAGCAGGGACGAGGGGCCAGGAGAGACCCAGTACTTC.

The genes are TRBV27 and TRBJ2-5; D uncertain. This CDR3 has 15 amino acids. Trimming cost V 2 bases and J 0 bases, with 10 bases left between them. Germline CDR1 is MNHEY and CDR2 is SMNVEV (reference sequence). The CDR3 is CASSLHPEYQETQYF. CDR3 bases: TGTGCCAGCAGTTTACACCCCGAGTACCAAGAGACCCAGTACTTC.

This clone was counted between two and nine times. DNA of the CDR3: TGTGCCAGCAGCTGGGATGGGACAGGGGGCTACGAGCAGTACTTC. Its protein is CASSWDGTGGYEQYF. The chain combines TRBV27 with TRBJ2-7; 11 bases map to TRBD1. From germline, CDR1 is MNHEY and CDR2 SMNVEV (reference sequence). The CDR3 is made up of 15 amino acids. The V segment lost 6 bases and the J segment 3 bases; nucleotides outside the gene matches: 7.

The chain links TRBV5-7 to TRBJ1-2, with D uncertain. TRBV5-7 qualifies as an ORF whose function is uncertain. The germline V and J ends were trimmed by 6 bases and 3 bases, with 12 bases remaining between them. The CDR3 runs 13 residues. CDR3 bases: TGTGCCAGCACCAATCTGGGGTACTATGGCTACACCTTC. It specifies CASTNLGYYGYTF.

The chain uses TRBV6-5 and TRBJ2-4, with D unclear. Germline V CDR1 and CDR2: MNHEY, SVGAGI. V gave up 8 bases and J gave up 6 bases, with 8 bases separating them. The CDR3 is 11 amino acids. In DNA form, the CDR3 reads TGTGCCAGCTCGTGGGGAAACATTCAGTACTTC. It is translated as CASSWGNIQYF.

With respect to this clone: The same CDR3 also results from other DNA sequences found in this sample. The CDR3 DNA is TGTGCCAGTAGTATTTTTCTAGCGGGAGCCTACGAGCAGTACTTC. It encodes CASSIFLAGAYEQYF. The gene calls are TRBV19 and TRBJ2-7; the match to TRBD2 covers 10 bases. In germline, CDR1 is LNHDA, CDR2 SQIVND (reference sequence). V was clipped by 3 bases and J by 2 bases; unmatched bases: 4. The CDR3 has 15 residues.

The chain is built from TRBV7-9 and TRBJ2-2; D is unclear. V was cut by 5 bases and J by 1 base, with 8 bases left in between. The V gene's germline CDR1 is SEHNR and CDR2 FQNEAQ (reference sequence). The CDR3 contains 14 residues. As DNA, the CDR3 is TGTGCCAGCAGCCAACCGGGGAACACCGGGGAGCTGTTTTTT. It yields the protein CASSQPGNTGELFF.